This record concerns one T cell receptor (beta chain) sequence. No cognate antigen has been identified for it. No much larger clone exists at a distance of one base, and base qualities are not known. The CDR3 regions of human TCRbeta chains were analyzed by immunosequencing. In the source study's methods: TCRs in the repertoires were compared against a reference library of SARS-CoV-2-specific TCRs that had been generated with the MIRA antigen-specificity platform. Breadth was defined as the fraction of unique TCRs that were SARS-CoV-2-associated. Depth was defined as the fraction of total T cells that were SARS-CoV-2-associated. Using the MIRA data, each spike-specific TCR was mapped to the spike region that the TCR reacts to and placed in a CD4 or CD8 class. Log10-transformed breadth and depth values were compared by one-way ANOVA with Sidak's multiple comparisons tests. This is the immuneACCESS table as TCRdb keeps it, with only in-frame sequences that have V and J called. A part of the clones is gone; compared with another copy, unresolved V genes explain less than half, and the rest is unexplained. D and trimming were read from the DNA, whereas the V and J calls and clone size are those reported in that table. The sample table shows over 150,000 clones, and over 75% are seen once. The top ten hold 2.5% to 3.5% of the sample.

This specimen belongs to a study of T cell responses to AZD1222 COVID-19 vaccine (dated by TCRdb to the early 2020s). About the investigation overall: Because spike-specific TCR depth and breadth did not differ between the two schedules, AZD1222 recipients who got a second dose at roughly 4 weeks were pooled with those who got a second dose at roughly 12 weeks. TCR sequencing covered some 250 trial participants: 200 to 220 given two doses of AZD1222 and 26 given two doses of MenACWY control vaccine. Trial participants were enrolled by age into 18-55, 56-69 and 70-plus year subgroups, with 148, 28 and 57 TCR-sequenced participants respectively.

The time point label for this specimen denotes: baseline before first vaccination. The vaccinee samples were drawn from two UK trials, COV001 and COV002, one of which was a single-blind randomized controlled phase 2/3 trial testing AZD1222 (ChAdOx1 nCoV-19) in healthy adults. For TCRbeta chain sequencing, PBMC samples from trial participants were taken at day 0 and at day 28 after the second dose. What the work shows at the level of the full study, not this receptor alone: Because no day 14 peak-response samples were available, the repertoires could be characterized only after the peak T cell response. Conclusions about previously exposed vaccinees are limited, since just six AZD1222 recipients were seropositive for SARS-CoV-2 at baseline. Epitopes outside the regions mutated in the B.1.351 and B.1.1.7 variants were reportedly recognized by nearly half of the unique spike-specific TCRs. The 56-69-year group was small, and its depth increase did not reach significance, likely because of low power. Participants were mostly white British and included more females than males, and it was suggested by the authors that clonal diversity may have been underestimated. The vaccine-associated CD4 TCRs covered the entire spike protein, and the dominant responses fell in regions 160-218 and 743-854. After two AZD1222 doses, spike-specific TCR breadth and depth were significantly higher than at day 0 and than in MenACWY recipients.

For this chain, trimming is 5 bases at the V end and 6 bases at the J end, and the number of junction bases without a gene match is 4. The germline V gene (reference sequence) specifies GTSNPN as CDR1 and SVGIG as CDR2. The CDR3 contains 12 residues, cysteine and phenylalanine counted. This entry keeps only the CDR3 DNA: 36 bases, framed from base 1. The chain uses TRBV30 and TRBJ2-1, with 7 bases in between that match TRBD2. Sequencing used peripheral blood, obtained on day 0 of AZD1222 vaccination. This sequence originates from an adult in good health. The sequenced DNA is TGTGCCTGGGGGGGGGACGTCAATGAGCAGTTCTTC. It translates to CAWGGDVNEQFF.